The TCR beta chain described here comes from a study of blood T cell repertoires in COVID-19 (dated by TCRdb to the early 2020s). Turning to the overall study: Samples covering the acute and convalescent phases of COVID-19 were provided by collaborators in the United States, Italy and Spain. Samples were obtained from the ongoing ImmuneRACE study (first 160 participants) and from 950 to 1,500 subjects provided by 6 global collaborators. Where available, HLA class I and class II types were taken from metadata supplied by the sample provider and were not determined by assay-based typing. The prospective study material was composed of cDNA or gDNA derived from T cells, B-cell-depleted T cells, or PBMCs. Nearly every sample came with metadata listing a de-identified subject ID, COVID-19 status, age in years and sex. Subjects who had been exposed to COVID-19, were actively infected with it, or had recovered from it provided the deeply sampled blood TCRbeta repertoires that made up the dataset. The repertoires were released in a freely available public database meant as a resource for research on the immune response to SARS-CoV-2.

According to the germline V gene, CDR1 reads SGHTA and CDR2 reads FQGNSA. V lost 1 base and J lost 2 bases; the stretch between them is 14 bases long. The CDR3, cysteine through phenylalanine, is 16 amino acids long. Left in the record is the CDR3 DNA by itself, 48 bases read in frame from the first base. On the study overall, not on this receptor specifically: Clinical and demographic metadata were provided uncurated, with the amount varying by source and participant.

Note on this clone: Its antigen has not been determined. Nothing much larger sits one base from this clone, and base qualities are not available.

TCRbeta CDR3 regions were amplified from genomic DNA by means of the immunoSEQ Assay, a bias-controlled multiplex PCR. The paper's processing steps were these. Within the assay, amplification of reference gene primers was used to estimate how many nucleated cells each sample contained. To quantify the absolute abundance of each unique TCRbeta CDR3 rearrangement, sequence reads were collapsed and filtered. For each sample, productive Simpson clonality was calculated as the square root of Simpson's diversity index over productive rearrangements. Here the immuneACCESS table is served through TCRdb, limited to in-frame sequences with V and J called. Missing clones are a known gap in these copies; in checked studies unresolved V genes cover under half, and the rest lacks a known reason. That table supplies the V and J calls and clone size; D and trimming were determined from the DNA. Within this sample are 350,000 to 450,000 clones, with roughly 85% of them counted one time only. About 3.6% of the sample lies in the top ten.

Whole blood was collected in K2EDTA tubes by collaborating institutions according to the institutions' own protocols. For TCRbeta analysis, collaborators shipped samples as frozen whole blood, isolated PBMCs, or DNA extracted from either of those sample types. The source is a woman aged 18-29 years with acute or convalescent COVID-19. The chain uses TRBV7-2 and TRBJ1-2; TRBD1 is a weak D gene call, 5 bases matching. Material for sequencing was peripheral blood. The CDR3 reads CASSLDRMVVNYGYTF. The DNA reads TGTGCCAGCAGCTTAGACAGGATGGTAGTAAACTATGGCTACACCTTC.